These T cell receptor beta chains were read from a single sample in a study of cytomegalovirus exposure and HLA in healthy donors. The method was immunoSEQ multiplex PCR; TCRdb's version includes in-frame clones alone and lacks a portion of them. The sample data list 35,000 to 45,000 clones. The sample taken for sequencing was PBMCs. Source of these receptors: a young woman in good health and CMV-seropositive. CDR3s include the opening cysteine and the closing phenylalanine or tryptophan.

CDR3 length,V gene,CDR3 protein
15,TRBV27,CASSFTGTGRTEAFF
13,TRBV7-2,CASSFMEGYEQFF
17,TRBV11-3,CASSQTSFGVGAGELFF
16,TRBV5-1,CASSFRVDGGTYEQYF
15,TRBV7-9,CASSLTGGSNQPQHF
14,TRBV2,CASSEGQGMQPQHF
15,TRBV4-1,CASSQEQWPAYEQYF
13,TRBV7-2,CASRSKMNTEAFF
15,TRBV7-9,CASSQGTGLYNEQFF
18,TRBV2,CASSRTKYTDSVDYGYTF
16,TRBV7-8,CASSLGLAGGVDEQFF
15,TRBV10-2,CATSPGQIRGQPQHF
13,TRBV10-3,CAIATGSTGELFF
15,TRBV5-6,CASLGLDSGANVLTF
17,TRBV28,CASRRPELGSLIRGYTF
15,TRBV6-1,CASRRVQRGAYEQYF
15,TRBV29-1,CSVIGQGPSGNTIYF
15,TRBV7-6,CASSDTGYPSGAQYF
16,TRBV19,CASSRAVGLLNTEAFF
12,TRBV28,CASSEGTYGYTF
14,TRBV2,CASSVSGGLSEQYF
17,TRBV9,CASSVSAGALIPETQYF
14,TRBV19,CASMTGTDIYGYTF
15,TRBV6-6,CASSYSPTVNTEAFF
13,TRBV4-1,CASSQVIGNTIYF
15,TRBV7-2,CASSLGTSPYNEQFF
16,TRBV23-1,CASSQSAGGPTDTQYF
15,TRBV4-1,CASSPRGGRTYEQYF
10,TRBV10-3,CATTGTEQYF
16,TRBV6-1,CASSEPLTGAFYEQYF
13,TRBV5-6,CASSPVTGAGYTF
13,TRBV19,CASSIRTGDGYTF
17,TRBV5-1,CASSLMTGSYVNTEAFF
14,TRBV28,CASSSGTAAYEQYF
15,TRBV15,CATSPEQIQSGELFF
15,TRBV11-3,CASSPVGGGNNEQFF